The 5 T cell receptor beta chains given below trace back to one sample, sequenced in a study of T cell repertoires in cytomegalovirus infection. These TCRs' antigens remain unknown. Each CDR3 protein gets one entry after TCRdb re-called the reads with MiXCR. Counted here are tens of thousands of distinct CDR3 sequences, 20% to 30% occurring once; the ten biggest clones make up approximately 51%. Sample: CD8+ T cells from cultured PBMCs, taken from culture after CMV antigen stimulation. The receptors shown here come from a human donor in good health (CMV status not recorded). Some clones in this sample may be carry-over from other donors' samples.

This clonotype appeared many times. The CDR3 reads CASSFMGQDPTYEQYF. CDR3 coding DNA: TGTGCCAGCAGCTTCATGGGACAGGACCCAACCTACGAGCAGTACTTC. J is TRBJ2-7 and V is TRBV7-2; 8 bases are a match to TRBD1. The CDR3 spans 16 residues. Looked up from germline, CDR1 is SGHTA and CDR2 is FQGNSA. The junction had 9 bases not matched to a gene; V was cut back by 3 bases and J by 2 bases.

This clonotype has more than one count but fewer than ten. The rearrangement joins TRBV9 to TRBJ2-6, with D possibly matching TRBD2 (5 bases). Trimming removed 4 bases at V and 1 base at J, with 9 bases between. The germline V gene encodes CDR1 SGDLS and CDR2 YYNGEE. This CDR3 is 15 amino acids long. The CDR3 nucleotides read TGTGCCAGCAGCCCCGGGGAGTCTGGGGCCAACGTCCTGACTTTC. Translated: CASSPGESGANVLTF.

Regarding this clonotype: The junction departs from germline at one end; a sequencing error may be responsible. The chain recombines TRBV27 with TRBJ2-7, with D possibly being TRBD2 (5 bases). Germline V gene data show CDR1 as MNHEY and CDR2 as SMNVEV (reference sequence). The CDR3 runs 15 residues. The DNA of the CDR3 is TGTGTCAGCAGTTCACCAGCGGTTAGCTCCTACGAGCAGTACTTC. Encoded protein: CVSSSPAVSSYEQYF.

This clonotype has at least ten counts. This chain joins TRBV6-1 and TRBJ2-7, with D unclear. The ends were cut back, 7 bases at V and 5 bases at J, with 15 bases in the middle. Germline V gives CDR1 MNHNS, CDR2 SASEGT. This CDR3 is built from 13 residues. CDR3 loop: CASIIVDSNEQYF. CDR3 DNA sequence: TGTGCCAGCATTATTGTGGATTCCAACGAGCAGTACTTC.

The chain uses TRBV24-1 and TRBJ1-2; TRBD1 matches at 9 bases. This CDR3 has 14 residues. The ends lost 0 bases at V and 7 bases at J; junction bases unmatched: 2. Germline lookup yields CDR1 KGHDR and CDR2 SFDVKD. CDR3 coding DNA: TGTGCCACCAGTGATTTGACAGGGGGCCTTGGCTACACCTTC. Translating gives CATSDLTGGLGYTF.